Following are 27 T cell receptor beta chains from one sample sequenced in a study of blood T cell repertoires in COVID-19. TCRdb's copy holds only in-frame clones and misses some; the assay was immunoSEQ multiplex PCR. Of hundreds of thousands of clones listed, 85% to 90% were seen once; the top ten hold approximately 1.7%. The sample taken for sequencing was PBMCs or T cells enriched from blood (not recorded which). The receptors shown here come from a man aged 35 to 55 who had recovered from COVID-19.

This clone showed up just once. The V gene is TRBV27, the J gene TRBJ2-7; 10 bases map to TRBD1. Germline-derived CDR1 and CDR2 are MNHEY and SMNVEV (reference sequence). The junction had 3 bases not matched to a gene; V was cut back by 5 bases and J by 2 bases. The CDR3 runs 14 residues. The CDR3 reads CASSRGTGAYEQYF. CDR3 nucleotide sequence: TGTGCCAGCAGTCGCGGGACAGGGGCCTACGAGCAGTACTTC.

The CDR3 is CASSPQTAYNEQFF. CDR3 sequence (DNA): TGTGCCAGCTCACCCCAGACAGCCTACAATGAGCAGTTCTTC. The chain carries TRBV18 and TRBJ2-1; D is possibly TRBD1 (5 bases). The CDR3 consists of 14 residues. Germline CDR1 and CDR2: KGHSH and LQKENI. With 3 bases removed from V and 2 bases from J, the gap between germline ends came to 8 bases.

This clone was seen a single time. J is TRBJ1-3 and V is TRBV12-3 or TRBV12-4; TRBD1 agrees at 7 bases. V was pared by 4 bases and J by 9 bases, with 3 bases of the junction left unmatched. The CDR3 covers 12 residues. CDR3 nucleotides: TGTGCCAGCAGTTCCAGGGGGACCACCATATATTTT. This codes for CASSSRGTTIYF.

The rearrangement joins TRBV5-6 to TRBJ1-2; 11 positions match TRBD1. V lost 4 bases and J lost 3; bases outside the gene matches: 11. The CDR3 is 17 amino acids. From germline, CDR1 is SGHDT and CDR2 YYEEEE. CDR3: CASSAGTGGSWYYGYTF. The CDR3 DNA reads TGTGCCAGCAGCGCAGGGACAGGGGGATCTTGGTACTATGGCTACACCTTC.

This clone was detected a few times. The rearrangement uses TRBV5-5 and TRBJ2-3; 7 nucleotides match TRBD1. Unmatched junction bases numbered 7, after V lost 2 bases and J lost 4 bases. Per germline, CDR1 SGHKS and CDR2 YYEKEE (reference sequence). The CDR3 spans 15 residues. The CDR3: CASSFLDQGADTQYF. CDR3 DNA: TGTGCCAGCAGCTTCCTCGACCAGGGGGCAGATACGCAGTATTTT.

The chain couples TRBV11-2 to TRBJ1-2; D call uncertain. V lost 5 bases and J 0 bases, leaving 13 bases between the germline ends. Germline V gene lookup returns CDR1 SGHAT and CDR2 FQNNGV. There are 15 residues in the CDR3. The CDR3 DNA reads as TGTGCCAGCAGCCCCCTCCAGAATCCTAACTATGGCTACACCTTC. Translating gives CASSPLQNPNYGYTF.

This clone was detected only a few times. An end of the junction does not agree with germline; a read error may underlie this. The chain links TRBV6-1 to TRBJ2-7; perhaps TRBD1 as D (6 bases). Looked up from germline, CDR1 is MNHNS and CDR2 is SASEGT. The CDR3 is made up of 13 amino acids. CDR3 sequence reads: CASSKAGAYEQYF. CDR3 in DNA: TGTGCCAGCAGTAAAGCAGGGGCCTACGAGCAGTACTTC.

The rearrangement uses TRBV27 and TRBJ2-1; 9 bases align to TRBD1. CDR1 MNHEY and CDR2 SMNVEV come from the germline V gene (reference sequence). Trimming removed 0 bases from V and 7 bases from J; junction bases left unmatched: 4. The CDR3 runs 15 residues. DNA for the CDR3: TGTGCCAGCAGTTTATCAATGGACAGGGGTAATGAGCAGTTCTTC. The encoded protein is CASSLSMDRGNEQFF.

Turning to this clone: The sample carries other DNA sequences with the same CDR3. The V and J genes are TRBV6-5 and TRBJ2-5; D remains unclear. In germline, CDR1 is MNHEY, CDR2 SVGAGI. The germline V and J ends were trimmed by 5 bases and 1 base, with 2 bases remaining between them. The CDR3 is 11 amino acids. CDR3: CASSLQETQYF. The CDR3 region has the DNA TGTGCCAGCAGTCTCCAAGAGACCCAGTACTTC.

This clone was detected a few times. The chain uses TRBV3-1 (or the pseudogene TRBV3-2) and TRBJ1-1, with 7 bases aligning to TRBD1. CDR3 length equals 16 residues. J lost 3 bases, V lost 6 bases, and 13 bases had no gene match. Germline lookup yields CDR1 LGHDT and CDR2 YNNKEL (reference sequence). The CDR3 sequence is CASSRDRSRRYTEAFF. In DNA, the CDR3 is TGTGCCAGCAGTCGGGACAGATCCAGGAGGTACACTGAAGCTTTCTTT.

This chain links TRBV7-8 with TRBJ1-1; no definite D call. Per germline, CDR1 SGHVS and CDR2 FQNEAQ. The CDR3 has 15 amino acids. Trimming shortened V by 3 bases and J by 5 bases, and 16 bases separated the two germline ends. CDR3 protein: CASSLLAGPGTEAFF. DNA for the CDR3: TGTGCCAGCAGCTTGCTGGCAGGTCCGGGGACTGAAGCTTTCTTT.

This chain uses TRBV10-3 with TRBJ2-5, with 9 bases lining up with TRBD1. From germline, CDR1 is ENHRY and CDR2 SYGVKD. V lost 4 bases, J lost 13 bases, and 10 bases stayed unmatched. The CDR3 loop spans 13 amino acids. DNA for the CDR3: TGTGCCATCAGTGTAGAACAGGGGGCCGGAATGTACTTC. Translated, it gives CAISVEQGAGMYF.

V is TRBV7-9 and J is TRBJ1-4; possibly TRBD1 for D (5 bases). CDR1 is SEHNR and CDR2 is FQNEAQ in the germline V gene (reference sequence). This CDR3 region has 14 residues. V was pared by 1 base and J by 8 bases, with 11 bases between. The CDR3 here is CASSLGREGEKLFF. The CDR3 DNA reads as TGTGCCAGCAGCTTAGGCAGGGAGGGCGAAAAACTGTTTTTT.

The chain couples TRBV9 to TRBJ1-2; 8 bases line up with TRBD1. The CDR3 runs 14 residues. Germline CDR1 is SGDLS and CDR2 is YYNGEE. J gave up 8 bases and V 4 bases, and 10 bases lay outside the gene matches. CDR3 coding DNA: TGTGCCAGCAGCCCTAGGGACAGGCAGTCGGGCTACACCTTC. The encoded protein is CASSPRDRQSGYTF.

The chain is built from TRBV3-1 (or the pseudogene TRBV3-2) and TRBJ1-5, with no clear D. CDR3 length: 15 amino acids. Germline V gene sequence: CDR1 LGHDT, CDR2 YNNKEL (reference sequence). The V end lost 1 base, the J end lost 7 bases, and 14 bases lay between the germline ends. DNA of the CDR3: TGTGCCAGCAGCCAAGTTGGGCAGATCGGACAGCCCCAGCATTTT. This sequence encodes CASSQVGQIGQPQHF.

The chain links TRBV7-2 to TRBJ2-1, with 10 positions matching TRBD2. J lost 7 bases, V lost 5 bases, and 11 bases had no gene match. This CDR3 is 16 amino acids long. Germline V gene lookup returns CDR1 SGHTA and CDR2 FQGNSA. The CDR3 protein is CASSGKSGGARNEQFF. The CDR3 DNA is TGTGCCAGCAGCGGGAAAAGCGGGGGGGCCCGGAATGAGCAGTTCTTC.

This clone has a handful of counts. This chain connects TRBV4-3 to TRBJ1-1; no firm D call. Germline V gene sequence: CDR1 LGHNA, CDR2 YSLEER. The CDR3 runs 13 residues. V lost 0 bases and J 6 bases, leaving 8 bases between the germline ends. For the CDR3, the DNA is TGCGCCAGCAGCCAAGATCGAGGTGCTGAAGCTTTCTTT. Protein product: CASSQDRGAEAFF.

The chain carries TRBV18 and TRBJ1-1; 7 bases are shared with TRBD1. V trimming: 6 bases; J trimming: 1 base; junction bases outside the gene matches: 8. The CDR3 is 15 residues long. Germline CDR1 is KGHSH and CDR2 is LQKENI. In DNA form, the CDR3 reads TGTGCCAGCTCGGAAGCAGGGGGGCCGAACACTGAAGCTTTCTTT. Encoded protein: CASSEAGGPNTEAFF. Full variable domain (outside the CDR3, taken from reference TRBV18 and TRBJ1-1): NAGVMQNPRHLVRRRGQEARLRCSPMKGHSHVYWYRQLPEEGLKFMVYLQKENIIDESGMPKERFSAEFPKEGPSILRIQQVVRGDSAAYFCASSEAGGPNTEAFFGQGTRLTVV.

The chain's CDR3 is CASSLEGWSNQPQHF. In DNA, the CDR3 is TGTGCCAGCAGTTTGGAGGGCTGGAGCAATCAGCCCCAGCATTTT. This chain links TRBV28 with TRBJ1-5; no definite D call. There are 15 residues in the CDR3. Germline loops: CDR1 MDHEN, CDR2 SYDVKM. Trimming removed 3 bases at V and 1 base at J, with 10 bases between. Looking up the rest from reference TRBV28 and TRBJ1-5 gives the full variable domain: DVKVTQSSRYLVKRTGEKVFLECVQDMDHENMFWYRQDPGLGLRLIYFSYDVKMKEKGDIPEGYSVSREKKERFSLILESASTNQTSMYLCASSLEGWSNQPQHFGDGTRLSIL.

The chain recombines TRBV27 with TRBJ1-3, with TRBD1 matching over 10 bases. The CDR3 sequence is 15 residues long. V trimming: 4 bases; J trimming: 4 bases; junction bases outside the gene matches: 4. The germline CDR1 and CDR2 sequences are MNHEY and SMNVEV (reference sequence). In DNA, the CDR3 is TGTGCCAGCAGTTGGACAGGGGGGTTAGGAAACACCATATATTTT. Protein: CASSWTGGLGNTIYF.

This clone was observed a few times. V is TRBV15 and J is TRBJ1-3, with 8 bases lining up with TRBD1. The junction had 8 bases not matched to a gene; V was cut back by 4 bases and J by 0 bases. CDR1 is LNHNV, CDR2 YYDKDF, per germline (reference sequence). CDR3 size: 17 residues. The CDR3 region has the DNA TGTGCCACCAGCAAACCGGGACAGGCTCCCTCTGGAAACACCATATATTTT. This sequence encodes CATSKPGQAPSGNTIYF.

This chain joins TRBV11-2 and TRBJ2-3, with 8 positions matching TRBD2. After removal of 1 base from V and 4 bases from J, the junction contained 4 bases not matched to a gene. The CDR3 is 15 amino acids. Germline CDR1 SGHAT, CDR2 FQNNGV. The CDR3, as DNA: TGTGCCAGCAGCTTAGTGGCCGGGAGGGCAGATACGCAGTATTTT. It is translated as CASSLVAGRADTQYF.

The chain recombines TRBV27 with TRBJ2-7; D not resolved. This CDR3 is built from 14 residues. With 7 bases removed from V and 7 bases from J, the gap between germline ends came to 20 bases. Germline V CDR1 and CDR2: MNHEY, SMNVEV (reference sequence). The CDR3 loop reads CASNSAGPLREQYF. As DNA, the CDR3 is TGTGCCAGCAATTCGGCAGGCCCCCTTCGGGAGCAGTACTTC.

The chain uses TRBV15 and TRBJ2-5, with 8 bases identical to TRBD1. J lost 4 bases, V lost 4 bases, and 17 bases had no gene match. Germline lookup yields CDR1 LNHNV and CDR2 YYDKDF (reference sequence). The CDR3 extends over 18 amino acids. The CDR3 DNA reads as TGTGCCACCAGCATTGAGGGCCCGGACAGGGTAGTTGGAGAGACCCAGTACTTC. This encodes CATSIEGPDRVVGETQYF.

The V gene is TRBV4-2, the J gene TRBJ2-7, with D possibly TRBD1 on 5 matching bases. CDR3 size: 15 residues. The germline CDR1 and CDR2 sequences are LGHNA and YNFKEQ. The V gene lost 4 bases and the J gene lost 3 bases, with 16 bases spanning the gap. In nucleotides, the CDR3 is TGTGCCAGCAGCCCCGACAGCTCCACTGACTACGAGCAGTACTTC. Protein sequence: CASSPDSSTDYEQYF.

V gene TRBV30 combines with J gene TRBJ2-1; D perhaps matches TRBD2 (6 bases). V was shortened by 1 base and J by 3 bases, with 25 bases between the two germline ends. The CDR3 has 19 residues. The germline V gene encodes CDR1 GTSNPN and CDR2 SVGIG (reference sequence). CDR3 in DNA: TGTGCCTGGAGTGGGGTTAGCGGAAACTCTTTTTCTCTCTACAATGAGCAGTTCTTC. Encoded protein: CAWSGVSGNSFSLYNEQFF.

V is TRBV27 and J is TRBJ1-1, with TRBD1 matching over 8 bases. This CDR3 has 14 residues. The trim removed 2 bases at V and 4 bases at J, leaving 3 bases unmatched. Germline values: CDR1 MNHEY, CDR2 SMNVEV (reference sequence). CDR3 loop: CASSLGQGTTEAFF. The CDR3 DNA is TGTGCCAGCAGTTTAGGACAGGGTACCACTGAAGCTTTCTTT.